This TCR beta chain was retrieved from a study of blood T cell repertoires in COVID-19. Study summary: In each case, the material was cDNA or gDNA derived from T cells, B-cell-depleted T cells, or PBMCs.

The germline gives CDR1 MNHNY, CDR2 SVGAGI (reference sequence). Trimming cost V 4 bases and J 7 bases, with 13 bases left between them. The CDR3 is 13 residues long. Original handling: Reference gene primers were amplified, and this amplification served to estimate nucleated cell counts. The protocol was immunoSEQ multiplex PCR, while the TCRdb copy is restricted to in-frame clones and leaves out a portion. V, J and clone size reflect that table, while D and trimming were determined from the DNA. The table shows 50,000 to 55,000 clones, with about 90% occurring only once. V gene TRBV6-6 combines with J gene TRBJ1-2, with D possibly matching TRBD1 (6 bases). The source is a human donor with active COVID-19. The donor label of this sample is uncertain. Material for sequencing was peripheral blood. The CDR3 nucleotides read TGTGCCAGCAGTTCGCAGGGGCTAGGTGGCTACACCTTC. This codes for CASSSQGLGGYTF.